These T cell receptor beta chains were read from a single sample in a study of beta chain features in type 1 diabetes. Profiled with immunoSEQ multiplex PCR; TCRdb holds only in-frame clones, not every one. This table has about 210,000 clones, roughly 10% appearing once. Specimen: central memory CD4+ T cells from blood. The receptors were gathered from a man aged 18 to 29 in good health. CDR3s include the opening cysteine and the closing phenylalanine or tryptophan. The D gene is left open where the match is weak. Only some rows state a clone size, as once, few, many or a class for expanded clones.

V gene	clone size	CDR3 length	D gene	J gene	CDR3 protein	CDR3 DNA
TRBV10-3	few	13	NA	TRBJ2-7	CAIRETGEGEQYF	TGTGCCATCAGGGAGACAGGGGAGGGAGAGCAGTACTTC
TRBV7-2	many	14	NA	TRBJ2-7	CASSLQRLDYEQYF	TGTGCCAGCAGCCTCCAGAGACTGGATTACGAGCAGTACTTC
TRBV2	few	13	TRBD2	TRBJ2-1	CASNRESSGSKFF	TGTGCCAGCAATCGTGAGTCTAGCGGGAGCAAGTTCTTC
TRBV18	NA	13	TRBD2	TRBJ2-7	CASSPGLANEQYF	TGTGCCAGCTCACCAGGACTAGCGAACGAGCAGTACTTC
TRBV7-9	NA	16	NA	TRBJ1-3	CASSLDRRASGNTIYF	TGTGCCAGCAGCTTAGACAGGCGAGCCTCTGGAAACACCATATATTTT
TRBV5-8	few	15	TRBD2	TRBJ2-5	CASSSWTSGRETQYF	TGTGCCAGCAGCTCCTGGACTAGCGGGAGAGAGACCCAGTACTTC
TRBV14	NA	16	NA	TRBJ2-5	CASSQEYRGTEKTQYF	TGTGCCAGCAGCCAAGAATACCGGGGTACCGAAAAGACCCAGTACTTC
TRBV4-3	few	15	NA	TRBJ1-4	CASSLSYGVSEKLFF	TGCGCCAGCAGCCTCAGCTACGGGGTCTCCGAAAAACTGTTTTTT
TRBV21-1	NA	12	NA	TRBJ2-3	CASSKLQDTQYF	TGTGCCAGCAGCAAATTACAGGATACGCAGTATTTT
TRBV5-5	few	18	NA	TRBJ1-5	CASSLNTRTGTSNQPQHF	TGTGCCAGCAGCCTTAATACGAGGACTGGTACTAGCAATCAGCCCCAGCATTTT
TRBV4-1	NA	15	NA	TRBJ2-3	CASSQDLTPEFTQYF	TGCGCCAGCAGCCAAGATTTGACCCCAGAATTTACGCAGTATTTT
TRBV4-3	NA	13	NA	TRBJ2-1	CASSQEKGNEQFF	TGCGCCAGCAGCCAAGAAAAGGGAAATGAGCAGTTCTTC
TRBV29-1	NA	13	NA	TRBJ2-1	CSVEPGSYNEQFF	TGCAGCGTTGAACCTGGCTCCTACAATGAGCAGTTCTTC
TRBV2	few	14	NA	TRBJ2-7	CASNLATAAYEQYF	TGTGCCAGCAATCTCGCAACGGCCGCCTACGAGCAGTACTTC
TRBV29-1	NA	12	NA	TRBJ1-2	CSVDVGRSGYTF	TGCAGCGTTGATGTCGGACGAAGCGGCTACACCTTC
TRBV28	NA	11	NA	TRBJ1-2	CASSLGGGYTF	TGTGCCAGCAGTTTGGGCGGTGGCTACACCTTC
TRBV25-1	NA	16	TRBD1	TRBJ2-1	CASSARGQGGHNEQFF	TGCGCCAGCAGTGCCCGGGGACAGGGAGGCCACAATGAGCAGTTCTTC
TRBV5-1	NA	15	NA	TRBJ1-1	CASSPTALMNTEAFF	TGCGCCAGCAGCCCGACGGCGTTAATGAACACTGAAGCTTTCTTT
TRBV30	NA	14	NA	TRBJ1-4	CAWSYRESAEKLFF	TGTGCCTGGAGTTACAGGGAATCCGCTGAAAAACTGTTTTTT
TRBV5-1	NA	17	TRBD1	TRBJ2-1	CASSLATGTGYHNEQFF	TGCGCCAGCAGCTTGGCGACCGGGACAGGGTATCACAATGAGCAGTTCTTC
TRBV29-1	few	15	TRBD1	TRBJ2-7	CSVVLGTGRRREQYF	TGCAGCGTTGTCCTCGGGACAGGGCGGCGTCGCGAGCAGTACTTC
TRBV30	many	12	NA	TRBJ2-1	CAWSVLGNEQFF	TGTGCCTGGAGTGTACTGGGCAATGAGCAGTTCTTC
TRBV30	few	16	TRBD1	TRBJ2-7	CAWNRPGQGAGGEQYF	TGTGCCTGGAATCGACCGGGACAGGGGGCGGGTGGCGAGCAGTACTTC
TRBV10-3	few	13	NA	TRBJ1-2	CAISETGSYGYTF	TGTGCCATCAGTGAGACAGGGAGCTATGGCTACACCTTC
TRBV15	few	14	NA	TRBJ2-5	CATSRVGQRETQYF	TGTGCCACCAGCAGAGTCGGTCAGAGAGAGACCCAGTACTTC
TRBV5-6	few	15	TRBD1	TRBJ1-2	CASSSDRGPNYGYTF	TGTGCCAGCAGCTCGGACAGGGGGCCTAACTATGGCTACACCTTC
TRBV7-2	many	14	NA	TRBJ2-7	CASSSDWNSYEQYF	TGTGCCAGCAGCTCCGACTGGAACTCCTACGAGCAGTACTTC
TRBV6-1	few	16	TRBD2	TRBJ2-7	CASSVSGTSGFYEQYF	TGTGCCAGCAGTGTCTCCGGGACTAGCGGTTTCTACGAGCAGTACTTC
TRBV6-5	NA	13	NA	TRBJ2-5	CASSYGGEETQYF	TGTGCCAGCAGTTACGGGGGTGAAGAGACCCAGTACTTC
TRBV27	many	15	TRBD2	TRBJ2-1	CASSKGAGVVNEQFF	TGTGCCAGCAGTAAGGGAGCGGGAGTTGTAAATGAGCAGTTCTTC
TRBV4-3	NA	15	TRBD1	TRBJ1-1	CASSQLRDSGTEAFF	TGCGCCAGCAGCCAACTCCGGGACAGCGGGACTGAAGCTTTCTTT
TRBV30	many	14	TRBD2	TRBJ2-1	CAWVGLAGHNEQFF	TGTGCCTGGGTGGGACTAGCGGGTCACAATGAGCAGTTCTTC
TRBV7-2	NA	15	TRBD2	TRBJ2-1	CASGLAGVTYNEQFF	TGTGCCAGCGGCCTAGCGGGAGTGACCTACAATGAGCAGTTCTTC
TRBV7-2	NA	12	NA	TRBJ1-4	CASSSRNEKLFF	TGTGCCAGCAGCTCGCGTAATGAAAAACTGTTTTTT
TRBV30	NA	13	NA	TRBJ2-7	CAWRPGFGNEQYF	TGTGCCTGGAGGCCCGGGTTTGGCAACGAGCAGTACTTC
TRBV6-5	NA	14	NA	TRBJ1-4	CASSRWGADEKLFF	TGTGCCAGCAGTCGATGGGGGGCCGATGAAAAACTGTTTTTT
TRBV5-1	few	17	TRBD1	TRBJ2-1	CASSSQGAIVAYNEQFF	TGCGCCAGCAGCTCCCAGGGGGCAATTGTCGCCTACAATGAGCAGTTCTTC
TRBV7-2	few	13	NA	TRBJ2-1	CASSLDGYYEQFF	TGTGCCAGCAGCTTAGACGGGTACTATGAGCAGTTCTTC
TRBV15	NA	14	TRBD1	TRBJ2-7	CATSRDYQGVEQYF	TGTGCCACCAGCAGAGATTATCAGGGGGTCGAGCAGTACTTC
TRBV7-8	NA	14	NA	TRBJ2-5	CASSFRDTQETQYF	TGTGCCAGCAGCTTCCGGGACACCCAAGAGACCCAGTACTTC
TRBV18	many	14	NA	TRBJ1-4	CASSPGIEGEKLFF	TGTGCCAGCTCACCAGGGATCGAAGGTGAAAAACTGTTTTTT
TRBV28	NA	15	TRBD2	TRBJ2-3	CASSSLAGFTDTQYF	TGTGCCAGCAGTTCCCTAGCGGGTTTCACAGATACGCAGTATTTT
TRBV19	many	13	NA	TRBJ1-1	CASSTRVNTEAFF	TGTGCCAGTAGTACACGGGTGAACACTGAAGCTTTCTTT
TRBV10-3	NA	21	NA	TRBJ2-1	CAISFTGTGPSGSLPDNEQFF	TGTGCCATCAGTTTTACCGGGACAGGGCCCAGCGGGAGCCTCCCTGACAATGAGCAGTTCTTC
TRBV7-9	many	13	NA	TRBJ1-1	CASSSPPNTEAFF	TGTGCCAGCAGCTCCCCACCGAACACTGAAGCTTTCTTT
TRBV15	NA	15	TRBD2	TRBJ2-3	CATSSGLASTDTQYF	TGTGCCACCAGCAGTGGACTAGCTAGCACAGATACGCAATATTTT
TRBV5-4	few	18	TRBD2	TRBJ2-1	CASSPPNGRATSYNEQFF	TGTGCCAGCAGCCCACCCAACGGGAGGGCCACGTCCTACAATGAGCAGTTCTTC
TRBV14	few	16	NA	TRBJ2-5	CASSQARGVVQETQYF	TGTGCCAGCAGCCAGGCCAGGGGAGTAGTCCAAGAGACCCAGTACTTC
TRBV7-2	few	13	TRBD1	TRBJ2-7	CASSLDRVGEQYF	TGTGCCAGCAGCCTGGACAGGGTTGGCGAGCAGTACTTC
TRBV10-3	few	13	NA	TRBJ1-1	CAIRGTANTEAFF	TGTGCCATCAGGGGGACCGCGAACACTGAAGCTTTCTTT
TRBV4-3	few	16	NA	TRBJ2-7	CASSQAWDRDSYEQYF	TGCGCCAGCAGCCAAGCCTGGGACCGGGACTCCTACGAGCAGTACTTC
TRBV7-3	NA	15	NA	TRBJ2-5	CASSLPEKGEETQYF	TGTGCCAGCAGCTTACCCGAAAAGGGTGAAGAGACCCAGTACTTC
TRBV5-1	NA	14	NA	TRBJ2-1	CASSGGTDYNEQFF	TGCGCCAGCAGCGGCGGGACAGATTACAATGAGCAGTTCTTC
TRBV7-9	NA	14	NA	TRBJ2-1	CASSLAWRGNEQFF	TGTGCCAGCAGCTTAGCTTGGAGGGGCAATGAGCAGTTCTTC
TRBV29-1	few	13	NA	TRBJ2-5	CSVLTVSQETQYF	TGCAGCGTTTTGACGGTTAGCCAAGAGACCCAGTACTTC
TRBV2	NA	15	NA	TRBJ2-3	CASSVRGVSTDTQYF	TGTGCCAGCAGTGTGAGGGGGGTTAGCACAGATACGCAGTATTTT
TRBV9	NA	16	NA	TRBJ2-3	CASSVGGAESTDTQYF	TGTGCCAGCAGCGTAGGCGGAGCGGAAAGCACAGATACGCAGTATTTT
TRBV6-1	few	13	NA	TRBJ2-1	CASSRQPTMSRVF	TGTGCCAGCAGTAGGCAGCCCACAATGAGCAGGGTCTTC
TRBV20-1	NA	11	NA	TRBJ2-7	CSVRTSYEQYF	TGCAGTGTGAGGACCTCCTACGAGCAGTACTTC
TRBV27	few	18	TRBD2	TRBJ2-4	CASSLSWTSGRAQNIQYF	TGTGCCAGCAGTTTATCGTGGACTAGCGGGAGGGCCCAAAACATTCAGTACTTC